Sequencing of this TCR beta chain was carried out in a study of T cell responses to AZD1222 COVID-19 vaccine. Across the whole study: Pooling was applied to second doses at about 4 or about 12 weeks. The study's findings and limits: Spike-specific TCR depth and breadth grew after two AZD1222 doses.

Sequenced by immunoSEQ multiplex PCR; TCRdb stores in-frame clones only, minus some. The data hold 75,000 to 95,000 clones, with approximately 90% observed a single time. V lost 2 bases to trimming and J lost 4 bases; unmatched junction nucleotides: 4. Germline V gene lookup returns CDR1 SGHDT and CDR2 YYEEEE. This CDR3 is built from 16 residues. Worth noting for this clone: The antigen remains undetermined.

The source is an adult in good health. The sequencing here drew on peripheral blood, taken on day 0 of AZD1222 vaccination. J is TRBJ1-6 and V is TRBV5-6; 9 nucleotides match TRBD1. CDR3 amino acids: CASSLQGARYNSPLHF. The DNA of the CDR3 is TGTGCCAGCAGCTTACAGGGGGCGCGGTATAATTCACCCCTCCACTTT.